The source of this TCR beta chain is a study of cytomegalovirus exposure and HLA in healthy donors. In the case of this clone: The antigen is unknown.

Clones were read by immunoSEQ multiplex PCR, and TCRdb kept only the in-frame ones, dropping some. The repertoire holds about 140,000 clones, with approximately 91% as singletons. Regarding the study as a whole: In vitro experiments confirmed that three CMV-associated chains were specific for CMV antigens. Reportedly, cytomegalovirus status was diagnosed with high sensitivity and specificity. The tendency of first-cohort TCR clusters to co-occur in the roughly 110 validation repertoires emerged from a later analysis.

The CDR3 is made up of 13 amino acids. V was shortened by 2 bases and J by 8 bases, with 12 bases between the two germline ends. Germline-derived CDR1 and CDR2 are MNHEY and SMNVEV (reference sequence). This chain uses TRBV27 with TRBJ1-1; no clear D gene. The clonotype was recovered from a man aged 18 to 29 in good health and CMV-seronegative. Sequencing used PBMCs. The CDR3 loop reads CASSLPRSAEAFF. The CDR3 nucleotides are TGTGCCAGCAGTTTACCCCGGAGCGCAGAAGCTTTCTTT.